The 2 T cell receptor beta chains below all came from one sample that was sequenced in a study of blood T cell repertoires in COVID-19. The table came from immunoSEQ multiplex PCR; TCRdb's copy has only in-frame clones and leaves some out. The sample comprises over 200,000 clones, around 86% of which are singletons, and around 4.7% rests with the top ten. Sequenced material: peripheral blood. These receptors originate from a human donor in a cohort sampled during active COVID-19.

In its sample, this clone was seen once. The chain joins TRBV12-3 or TRBV12-4 to TRBJ1-2; TRBD1 aligns across 7 bases. Losses at the gene ends were 5 bases for V and 6 bases for J; bases not matched to a gene: 6. This CDR3 spans 13 amino acids. CDR3 protein: CASSLTGVDGYTF. The CDR3 DNA reads as TGTGCCAGCAGTCTAACAGGGGTCGATGGCTACACCTTC.

CDR3 nucleotide sequence: TGTGCCACCAGTGATTTAACGGGTGTTTCCTACGAGCAGTACTTC. This sequence encodes CATSDLTGVSYEQYF. This chain links TRBV24-1 with TRBJ2-7; unclear D gene. This CDR3 spans 15 amino acids. Looked up from germline, CDR1 is KGHDR and CDR2 is SFDVKD. Trimming shortened V by 1 base and J by 1 base, and 10 bases separated the two germline ends.